This T cell receptor (beta chain) was profiled in a study of T cell repertoires in cytomegalovirus infection. Study background: Use of recently identified HLA-C-restricted and well-studied HLA-B-restricted CMV epitopes was part of the study.

Study-wide findings and caveats: CMV-specific TCR beta clonotypes restricted by HLA-C were the ones dominating the ex vivo response.

From germline, CDR1 is SEHNR and CDR2 FQNEAQ (reference sequence). V lost 1 base and J lost 2, with 8 bases in between. This CDR3 contains 14 residues. Using its own MiXCR run on the reads, TCRdb lists one record per CDR3 protein. This sample yields about 280,000 distinct CDR3 sequences, of which 20% to 25% are seen a single time; about 21% belongs to the top ten. A word on this clonotype: Its antigen is unidentified.

The specimen comprised cultured PBMCs, sampled from culture after CMV antigen stimulation. The chain carries TRBV7-9 and TRBJ1-2, with D uncertain. The clonotype was recovered from a human donor in good health (CMV status not recorded). Some clones in this sample may be carry-over from other donors' samples. CDR3 nucleotide sequence: TGTGCCAGCAGCTTAGTGGTGGGAAACTATGGCTACACCTTC. Translation gives CASSLVVGNYGYTF.